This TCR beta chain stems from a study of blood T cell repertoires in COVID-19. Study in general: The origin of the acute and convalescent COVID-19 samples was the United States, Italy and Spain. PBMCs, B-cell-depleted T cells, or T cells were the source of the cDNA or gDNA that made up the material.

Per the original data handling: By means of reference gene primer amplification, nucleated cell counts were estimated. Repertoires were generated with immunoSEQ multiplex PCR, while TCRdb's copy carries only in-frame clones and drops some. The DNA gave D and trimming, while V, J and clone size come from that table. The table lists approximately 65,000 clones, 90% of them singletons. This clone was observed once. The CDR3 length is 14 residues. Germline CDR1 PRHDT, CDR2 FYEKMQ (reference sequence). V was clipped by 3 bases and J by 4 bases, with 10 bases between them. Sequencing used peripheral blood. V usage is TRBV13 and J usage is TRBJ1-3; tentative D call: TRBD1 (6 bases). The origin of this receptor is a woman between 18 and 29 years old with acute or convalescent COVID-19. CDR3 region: CASSFRQVGNTIYF. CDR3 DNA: TGTGCCAGCAGCTTTCGACAGGTCGGAAACACCATATATTTT.